A single sample gave rise to the 30 T cell receptor beta chains below, sequenced in a study of blood T cells in healthy people across ages. Together with a sample-barcoded 5' primer, a J-beta primer mix was included in a second PCR lasting roughly 7 to 11 cycles. A single record per CDR3 protein comes from TCRdb applying MiXCR to the 5' RACE reads. Here the sample spans around 710,000 distinct CDR3 sequences, more than 40% being singletons. The sample taken for sequencing was blood. Receptors originate from a woman in her sixties or seventies in good health.

This clonotype has a single count. The chain joins TRBV7-3 to TRBJ2-3; 10 bases are a match to TRBD1. The CDR3 consists of 16 residues. CDR1 and CDR2 from the germline V gene are SGHTA and FQGTGA. J was trimmed by 5 bases and V by 4 bases; bases with no gene match: 9. For the CDR3, the DNA is TGTGCCAGCAGCTCCTACGGGACAGGGGAGGGAGATACGCAGTATTTT. Its protein product is CASSSYGTGEGDTQYF.

V is TRBV7-2 and J is TRBJ2-5, with TRBD2 matching 12 bases. The CDR3 is 15 residues long. Losses at the gene ends were 4 bases for V and 4 bases for J; bases not matched to a gene: 4. Looked up from germline, CDR1 is SGHTA and CDR2 is FQGNSA. The DNA for the CDR3 is TGTGCCAGCAGCTCATCTAGCGGGAGGGTAGAGACCCAGTACTTC. Encoded protein: CASSSSSGRVETQYF.

This chain connects TRBV20-1 to TRBJ1-2; TRBD1 is a possible D gene (6 bases). Per germline, CDR1 DFQATT and CDR2 SNEGSKA (reference sequence). V was cut by 0 bases and J by 7 bases, with 21 bases left in between. This CDR3 contains 16 residues. The DNA for the CDR3 is TGCAGTGCTAGAGAGGACAGTATGCCGTATCCGCGTGGCTACACCTTC. Translating it yields CSAREDSMPYPRGYTF.

This clonotype was counted between two and nine times. V gene TRBV10-3 combines with J gene TRBJ1-1; the match to TRBD1 covers 7 bases. The V gene's germline CDR1 is ENHRY and CDR2 SYGVKD. With 3 bases clipped from V and 4 bases from J, the junction kept 2 bases outside the gene matches. CDR3 length: 13 residues. CDR3 nucleotides: TGTGCCATCAGTGACAGGGGGAGCACTGAAGCTTTCTTT. The encoded protein is CAISDRGSTEAFF.

V and J are TRBV29-1 and TRBJ2-1; D not resolved. The length of the CDR3 is 14 residues. Germline V lookup: CDR1 SQVTM, CDR2 ANQGSEA. Trimming pared 2 bases from V and 0 bases from J, leaving 8 bases between. The chain's CDR3 is CSVEQPGSYNEQFF. As DNA, the CDR3 is TGCAGCGTTGAACAACCGGGCTCCTACAATGAGCAGTTCTTC.

This clonotype was detected ten times or more. The V call is TRBV6-6, the J call TRBJ2-4; either TRBD1 or TRBD2 may fit D (6 bases each). The CDR3 consists of 16 residues. The V end was cut by 8 bases, the J end by 0 bases, with 17 bases between. CDR1 is MNHNY, CDR2 SVGAGI, per germline (reference sequence). The CDR3 region is CASRRGTNLAKNIQYF. Written as DNA, the CDR3 is TGTGCCAGCCGCCGCGGGACAAACCTAGCCAAAAACATTCAGTACTTC.

In its sample, this clonotype was seen many times. The chain employs TRBV29-1 and TRBJ2-5; D may be TRBD1 or TRBD2 (6 bases each). V lost 7 bases to trimming and J lost 4 bases, with 10 bases between them. The CDR3 contains 11 residues. Germline values: CDR1 SQVTM, CDR2 ANQGSEA. The CDR3 loop reads CSGGAAETQYF. CDR3 DNA sequence: TGCAGCGGGGGGGCAGCAGAGACCCAGTACTTC.

In this sample, this clonotype turned up a few times. The chain carries TRBV24-1 and TRBJ2-5; D possibly corresponds to TRBD1 (5 bases). This CDR3 spans 14 amino acids. V lost 3 bases to trimming and J lost 1 base, with 8 bases between them. Germline-derived CDR1 and CDR2 are KGHDR and SFDVKD. DNA for the CDR3: TGTGCCACCAGTGATACGACAGCCCAAGAGACCCAGTACTTC. Protein: CATSDTTAQETQYF.

V gene TRBV20-1 combines with J gene TRBJ1-5; 7 bases are shared with TRBD1. This CDR3 spans 14 amino acids. V trimming: 3 bases; J trimming: 1 base; junction bases outside the gene matches: 3. Per the germline V gene, CDR1 is DFQATT and CDR2 is SNEGSKA (reference sequence). The CDR3 reads CSASRGQSNQPQHF. CDR3 DNA: TGCAGTGCTAGTAGGGGGCAGAGCAATCAGCCCCAGCATTTT.

The sample holds a few counts of this clonotype. This chain joins TRBV5-1 and TRBJ2-5; TRBD2 aligns across 8 bases. This CDR3 is built from 16 residues. Trimming cost V 0 bases and J 5 bases; bases outside gene matches: 9. The germline V gene has CDR1 SGHRS and CDR2 YFSETQ. This CDR3 reads CASSLAPGGAGETQYF. The CDR3 DNA is TGCGCCAGCAGCTTGGCCCCCGGGGGGGCAGGTGAGACCCAGTACTTC.

This chain connects TRBV20-1 to TRBJ2-7; 11 nucleotides align to TRBD1. The CDR3 length is 13 residues. J gave up 4 bases and V 4 bases, and 3 bases lay outside the gene matches. Per the germline V gene, CDR1 is DFQATT and CDR2 is SNEGSKA (reference sequence). The CDR3 DNA sequence: TGCAGTGCTAAGGGACAGGGGGATTACGAGCAGTACTTC. Its protein is CSAKGQGDYEQYF.

In its sample, this clonotype was seen a few times. CDR3 DNA sequence: TGCGCCAGCAGCTTGGAGGGCCCACCAGGGACCCAGTACTTC. It translates to CASSLEGPPGTQYF. The gene calls are TRBV5-1 and TRBJ2-5; no reliable D call. CDR1 and CDR2 from the germline V gene are SGHRS and YFSETQ. The CDR3 spans 14 residues. V lost 0 bases to trimming and J lost 7 bases, with 13 bases between them.

This chain connects TRBV27 to TRBJ2-1, with TRBD2 matching 8 bases. There are 13 residues in the CDR3. With 5 bases clipped from V and 7 bases from J, the junction kept 4 bases outside the gene matches. Germline CDR1 reads MNHEY; CDR2 reads SMNVEV (reference sequence). As DNA, the CDR3 is TGTGCCAGCAGTCCCTCTAGCGGGAATGAGCAGTTCTTC. Its translation is CASSPSSGNEQFF.

This clonotype occurred a few times. V and J are TRBV11-2 and TRBJ2-1; TRBD1 is a possible D gene (5 bases). Germline V gene data show CDR1 as SGHAT and CDR2 as FQNNGV. V lost 3 bases and J 2 bases, leaving 11 bases between the germline ends. The CDR3 sequence is 15 residues long. The CDR3 sequence is CASSFFQGAYNEQFF. The CDR3 DNA is TGTGCCAGCAGCTTTTTCCAGGGCGCCTACAATGAGCAGTTCTTC.

This chain uses TRBV15 with TRBJ2-1, with TRBD2 matching 10 bases. The J call could be wrong; TRBJ2-7 is a better fit for the DNA end. Germline V gives CDR1 LNHNV, CDR2 YYDKDF (reference sequence). The CDR3 covers 17 residues. The DNA of the CDR3 is TGTGCCACCAGCAGACGGACTAGCGGAGCCTCCTACAATGAGCAGTACTTC. This encodes CATSRRTSGASYNEQYF.

For this clonotype: Its ends do not fully match the called genes, so a read error is possible. The V and J genes are TRBV29-1 and TRBJ1-2; no clear D. Germline V gene lookup returns CDR1 SQVTM and CDR2 ANQGSEA. The CDR3 has 11 amino acids. CDR3 nucleotides: TGCAGCGGTGAAGCTATGAACGGCTACACCTTC. The encoded protein is CSGEAMNGYTF.

The chain joins TRBV20-1 to TRBJ2-2; D might be TRBD2 (7 bases). Germline values: CDR1 DFQATT, CDR2 SNEGSKA (reference sequence). Trimming took off 1 base at V and 0 bases at J, with 15 bases between the two ends. The CDR3 consists of 17 residues. This chain's CDR3 is CSARGLRGAANTGELFF. The DNA for the CDR3 is TGCAGTGCTAGAGGGTTACGGGGGGCCGCGAACACCGGGGAGCTGTTTTTT.

J is TRBJ2-7 and V is TRBV5-1; D is tentatively TRBD1 or TRBD2 (5 bases each). There are 15 residues in the CDR3. Looked up from germline, CDR1 is SGHRS and CDR2 is YFSETQ. V shed 1 base and J shed 7 bases, with 18 bases lying between them. The CDR3 protein is CASSLPPPGGGEQYF. For the CDR3, the DNA is TGCGCCAGCAGCTTGCCTCCCCCAGGTGGGGGTGAGCAGTACTTC.

At least ten counts were recorded for this clonotype. CDR3 nucleotide sequence: TGCAGCGTTAGTCTAGCCTACAATGAGCAGTTCTTC. As protein: CSVSLAYNEQFF. The chain employs TRBV29-1 and TRBJ2-1; the D is unclear. Trimming left V 5 bases short and J 2 bases short, with 7 bases between. There are 12 residues in the CDR3. Germline CDR1 and CDR2: SQVTM and ANQGSEA.

The genes are TRBV29-1 and TRBJ2-5; 9 positions match TRBD2. V trimming: 5 bases; J trimming: 5 bases; junction bases outside the gene matches: 24. This CDR3 is built from 19 residues. Germline assignment: CDR1 SQVTM and CDR2 ANQGSEA. As DNA, the CDR3 is TGCAGCGTTCCGCCGACTGCGACTAGCGGAGGGGGTAGTGGTGAGACCCAGTACTTC. The encoded protein is CSVPPTATSGGGSGETQYF.

This clonotype appeared a few times. A read error may be the cause here, since a much bigger clone is one base away. The rearrangement links TRBV4-2 to TRBJ2-1, with unresolved D. Gene TRBJ2-7 matches the end of the DNA better, so the J call may be wrong. Germline CDR1 and CDR2: LGHNA and YNFKEQ. This CDR3 comprises 15 residues. The CDR3 sequence is CASSQDKGSYNEQYF. The CDR3 coding sequence is TGTGCCAGCAGCCAAGATAAGGGATCCTACAATGAGCAGTACTTC.

This clonotype was detected only a few times. The chain combines TRBV27 with TRBJ2-5; possible D gene TRBD1, 7 bases. Per the germline V gene, CDR1 is MNHEY and CDR2 is SMNVEV (reference sequence). V was pared by 5 bases and J by 5 bases, with 18 bases between. The CDR3 covers 15 residues. The CDR3 reads CASSPGGGEWETQYF. The CDR3 DNA follows: TGTGCCAGCAGTCCAGGAGGGGGCGAGTGGGAGACCCAGTACTTC.

The CDR3 region has the DNA TGTGCCAGCAGCTTCGGCGCGGGGGGGACCTACGAGCAGTACTTC. Translating gives CASSFGAGGTYEQYF. V gene TRBV11-2 combines with J gene TRBJ2-7; TRBD2 agrees at 9 bases. The germline gives CDR1 SGHAT, CDR2 FQNNGV. V trimming: 3 bases; J trimming: 2 bases; junction bases outside the gene matches: 5. This CDR3 region has 15 residues.

This chain uses TRBV28 with TRBJ2-7, with D hard to call. V lost 3 bases to trimming and J lost 2 bases, with 11 bases between them. Germline V gene lookup returns CDR1 MDHEN and CDR2 SYDVKM. This CDR3 has 14 residues. The CDR3 nucleotides are TGTGCCAGCAGTTTCAAAGTCTCAACCTACGAGCAGTACTTC. This gives the protein CASSFKVSTYEQYF.

Only a few counts were recorded for this clonotype. V gene TRBV14 combines with J gene TRBJ2-7; 9 bases agree with TRBD1. The CDR3 is made up of 14 amino acids. V was clipped by 4 bases and J by 3 bases; unmatched bases: 4. Per germline, CDR1 SGHDN and CDR2 FVKESK. CDR3 DNA sequence: TGTGCCAGCAGCCCAACGGGACAGGGCTACGAGCAGTACTTC. Translation: CASSPTGQGYEQYF.

This clonotype has a single count. V gene TRBV6-5 combines with J gene TRBJ2-5; D not certain. Per germline, CDR1 MNHEY and CDR2 SVGAGI. V was shortened by 3 bases and J by 2 bases, with 10 bases between the two germline ends. This CDR3 has 14 residues. CDR3 sequence: CASSYTRFQETQYF. The CDR3, as DNA: TGTGCCAGCAGTTATACCCGTTTTCAAGAGACCCAGTACTTC.

The genes are TRBV7-2 and TRBJ1-5; D is unresolved. CDR1 is SGHTA and CDR2 is FQGNSA in the germline V gene. This CDR3 spans 17 amino acids. Trimming removed 3 bases at V and 7 bases at J, with 22 bases between. This CDR3 is CASSFSPSLYAKQPQHF. CDR3 coding DNA: TGTGCCAGCAGCTTTTCCCCCAGTCTTTACGCAAAGCAGCCCCAGCATTTT. The full variable domain, with the rest looked up from reference TRBV7-2 and TRBJ1-5, is GAGVSQSPSNKVTEKGKDVELRCDPISGHTALYWYRQSLGQGLEFLIYFQGNSAPDKSGLPSDRFSAERTGGSVSTLTIQRTQQEDSAVYLCASSFSPSLYAKQPQHFGDGTRLSIL.

This clonotype came up a few times. The genes are TRBV7-2 and TRBJ2-1; D might be TRBD2 (6 bases). The CDR3 consists of 15 residues. Trimming pared 2 bases from V and 6 bases from J, leaving 14 bases between. Germline values: CDR1 SGHTA, CDR2 FQGNSA. Written as DNA, the CDR3 is TGTGCCAGCAGCTTAACGGGAGCTGGGTCCAATGAGCAGTTCTTC. This gives the protein CASSLTGAGSNEQFF.

The chain is built from TRBV25-1 and TRBJ2-4, with D unresolved. With the DNA end fitting TRBJ2-7 better, the J assignment may be wrong. The CDR3 contains 14 residues. Germline V gene lookup returns CDR1 MGHDK and CDR2 SYGVNS. The CDR3 reads CASREVIPTYEQYF. The CDR3 DNA follows: TGTGCCAGCAGGGAAGTTATCCCAACCTACGAGCAGTACTTC.

The chain combines TRBV11-2 with TRBJ2-7; D is unresolved. The V end was cut by 6 bases, the J end by 2 bases, with 8 bases between. CDR1 is SGHAT, CDR2 FQNNGV, per germline. The CDR3 runs to 12 residues. CDR3 sequence reads: CASRWRTYEQYF. CDR3 nucleotide sequence: TGTGCCAGCAGGTGGAGAACCTACGAGCAGTACTTC.